This T cell receptor beta chain was sequenced during a study of technical replicates of blood from a handful of donors. This CDR3 spans 16 amino acids. V lost 2 bases, J lost 2 bases, and 15 bases lay in between. CDR1 and CDR2 (germline): SEHNR, FQNEAQ (reference sequence). Profiled with immunoSEQ multiplex PCR; TCRdb holds only in-frame clones, not every one. The sample yields about 79,000 clones, around 90% seen once. This clonotype originated in a human donor in good health. Some clones in this sample may be carry-over from other donors' samples. Sequenced: T cells isolated from PBMCs. The V gene is TRBV7-9, the J gene TRBJ1-2, with D tentatively TRBD1 (6 bases). The CDR3 DNA sequence: TGTGCCAGCAGCTTATACTTCCATCAGGGGAACTATGGCTACACCTTC. This encodes CASSLYFHQGNYGYTF.